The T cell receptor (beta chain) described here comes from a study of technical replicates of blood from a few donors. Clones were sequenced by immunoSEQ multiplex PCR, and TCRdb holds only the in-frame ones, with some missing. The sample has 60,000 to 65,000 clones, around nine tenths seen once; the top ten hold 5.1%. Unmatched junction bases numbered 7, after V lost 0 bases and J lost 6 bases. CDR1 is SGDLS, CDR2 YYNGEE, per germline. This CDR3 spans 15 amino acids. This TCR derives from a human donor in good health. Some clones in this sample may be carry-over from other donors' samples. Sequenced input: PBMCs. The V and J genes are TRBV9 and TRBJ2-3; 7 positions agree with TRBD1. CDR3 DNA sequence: TGTGCCAGCAGCGTAGCAGGGACAGCCGCGGATACGCAGTATTTT. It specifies CASSVAGTAADTQYF.